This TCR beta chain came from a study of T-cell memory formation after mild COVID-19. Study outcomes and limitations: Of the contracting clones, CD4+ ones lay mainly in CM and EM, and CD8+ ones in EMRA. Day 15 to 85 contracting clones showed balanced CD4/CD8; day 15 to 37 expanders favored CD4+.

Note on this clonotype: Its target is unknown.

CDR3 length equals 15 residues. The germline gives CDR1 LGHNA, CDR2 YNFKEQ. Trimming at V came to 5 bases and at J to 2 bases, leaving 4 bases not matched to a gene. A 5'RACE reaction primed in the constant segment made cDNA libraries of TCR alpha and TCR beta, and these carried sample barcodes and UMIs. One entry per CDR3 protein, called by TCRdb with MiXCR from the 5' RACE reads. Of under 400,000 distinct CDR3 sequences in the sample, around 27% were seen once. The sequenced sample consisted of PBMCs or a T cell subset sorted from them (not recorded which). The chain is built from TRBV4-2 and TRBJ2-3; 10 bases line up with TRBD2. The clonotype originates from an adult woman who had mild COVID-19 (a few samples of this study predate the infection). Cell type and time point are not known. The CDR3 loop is CASSGLADNTDTQYF. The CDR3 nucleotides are TGTGCCAGCAGCGGACTAGCGGACAACACAGATACGCAGTATTTT.